This T cell receptor beta chain is drawn from a study of T cells in Graves' hyperthyroidism and ophthalmopathy. In germline, CDR1 is SGHNT, CDR2 YENEEA. Trimming removed 3 bases at V and 0 bases at J, with 24 bases between. The CDR3 contains 20 residues. TCR beta CDR3 regions were amplified from RNA transcripts. A set of HTBI primers served as the primers for a first-round RT-PCR of the TCR CDR3. TCRdb passed the multiplex PCR reads through MiXCR, listing each CDR3 protein once. Of more than 300,000 distinct CDR3 sequences listed, roughly 13% are singletons. Those patients with uncontrolled infection, other autoimmune disease, pregnancy or lactation were excluded. This clonotype occurred many times.

The sample consisted of blood. The sequence was obtained from a woman aged 60-75 years with Graves' hyperthyroidism. This chain uses TRBV11-3 with TRBJ2-1; D is possibly TRBD1 or TRBD2 (5 bases each). The CDR3 is CASSFLTPGAWGSSYNEQFF. The CDR3 DNA sequence: TGTGCCAGCAGCTTTTTAACCCCCGGGGCGTGGGGGAGCTCCTACAATGAGCAGTTCTTC.